The clone carrying this TCR beta chain was seen more than once but under ten times. Distinct nucleotide sequences in the sample also encode this CDR3. Expressed TCRB transcripts were sequenced, since all the RNA that had been isolated was reverse transcribed. Profiled with immunoSEQ multiplex PCR; TCRdb holds only in-frame clones, not every one. The data hold about 900,000 clones, with 15% to 20% observed a single time. These data originate in a study of beta chain features in type 1 diabetes. The CDR3 is 14 residues long. CDR1 is LGHNA and CDR2 is YSLEER in the germline V gene. Trimming removed 0 bases at V and 3 bases at J, with 7 bases between.

This chain links TRBV4-3 with TRBJ2-3; D is perhaps TRBD2 (5 bases). The sequence derives from a young woman in good health. Specimen: naive CD4+ T cells from blood. The CDR3 sequence is CASSQDPGTDTQYF. CDR3 sequence (DNA): TGCGCCAGCAGCCAAGATCCGGGAACAGATACGCAGTATTTT.